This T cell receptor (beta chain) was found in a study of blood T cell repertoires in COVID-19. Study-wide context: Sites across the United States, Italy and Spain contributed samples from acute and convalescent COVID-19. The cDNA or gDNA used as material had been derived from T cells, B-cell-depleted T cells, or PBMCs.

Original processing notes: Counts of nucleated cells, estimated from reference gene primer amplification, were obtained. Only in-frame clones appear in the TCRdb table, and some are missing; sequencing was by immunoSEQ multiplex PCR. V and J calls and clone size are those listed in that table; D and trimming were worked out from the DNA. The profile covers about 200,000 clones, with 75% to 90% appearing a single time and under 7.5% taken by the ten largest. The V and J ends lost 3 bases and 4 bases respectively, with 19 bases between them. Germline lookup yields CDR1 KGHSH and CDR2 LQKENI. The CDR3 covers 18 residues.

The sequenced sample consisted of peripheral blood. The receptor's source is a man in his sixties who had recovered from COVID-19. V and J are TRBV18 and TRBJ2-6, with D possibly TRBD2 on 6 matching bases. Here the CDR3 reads CASSPRDGGDRGANVLTF. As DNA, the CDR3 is TGTGCCAGCTCACCCCGGGACGGGGGAGATAGAGGGGCCAACGTCCTGACTTTC.